This TCR beta chain was retrieved from a study of T cells after yellow fever vaccination. Generation of TCR cDNA used 5'RACE template switching (which added a universal primer site and UMIs). Each CDR3 protein is one row after TCRdb ran MiXCR on the 5' RACE reads. The sample records around 550,000 distinct CDR3 sequences, about 19% being singletons. This clonotype has more than one count but fewer than ten. Its target is not known. Study findings and constraints: When the response was secondary, it was weaker but reached its peak faster, day 5 versus 15.

Germline V gene data show CDR1 as MNHNS and CDR2 as SASEGT. The length of the CDR3 is 15 residues. The ends lost 2 bases at V and 5 bases at J; junction bases unmatched: 7. The sequence derives from a young man who received the YFV17D yellow fever vaccine. The sequenced sample was PBMCs, obtained 15 days after the yellow fever booster vaccination. The chain uses TRBV6-1 and TRBJ2-7; 9 bases map to TRBD1. The CDR3 loop reads CASSEWDRAGDEQYF. CDR3 in DNA: TGTGCCAGCAGTGAATGGGACAGGGCAGGGGACGAGCAGTACTTC.